This T cell receptor beta chain was sequenced in a study of blood T cells in healthy people across ages. Aged roughly 6 to 90, donors were systemically healthy Caucasians from Russia. Total RNA amounts of at least 6 micrograms were extracted per sample. With a J-beta primer mix and a sample-barcoded 5' primer, a second PCR ran about 7 to 11 cycles. Unique molecular identifiers of 12 random nucleotides labeled each cDNA. Every individual sample yielded 2.5 million or more paired-end reads (each containing CDR3). TCRdb redid the calling of the 5' RACE reads with MiXCR, one entry per CDR3 protein. The table lists around 2 million distinct CDR3 sequences, roughly two fifths of them singletons, with 20% to 25% in the top ten. The junction had 12 bases not matched to a gene; V was cut back by 3 bases and J by 4 bases. The CDR3 runs 17 residues. CDR1 and CDR2 from the germline V gene are SGHRS and YFSETQ.

The V call is TRBV5-1, the J call TRBJ2-2; 7 nucleotides line up with TRBD2. The sample consisted of blood. The TCR comes from a human donor in good health. As DNA, the CDR3 is TGCGCCAGCAGCTCCTCCCCGGGGGGAGGTACCACCGGGGAGCTGTTTTTT. Its translation is CASSSSPGGGTTGELFF.